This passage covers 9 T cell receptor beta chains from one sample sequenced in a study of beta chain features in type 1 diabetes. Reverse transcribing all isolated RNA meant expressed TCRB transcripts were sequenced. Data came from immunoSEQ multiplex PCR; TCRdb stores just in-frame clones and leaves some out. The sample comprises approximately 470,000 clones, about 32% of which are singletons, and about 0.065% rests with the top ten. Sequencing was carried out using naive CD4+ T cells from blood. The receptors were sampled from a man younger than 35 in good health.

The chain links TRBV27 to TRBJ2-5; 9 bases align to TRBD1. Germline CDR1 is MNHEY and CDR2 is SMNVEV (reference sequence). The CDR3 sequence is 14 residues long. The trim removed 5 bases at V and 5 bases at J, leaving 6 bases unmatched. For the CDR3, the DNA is TGTGCCAGCAGTCCACAGGGGGCGTCGGAGACCCAGTACTTC. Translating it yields CASSPQGASETQYF.

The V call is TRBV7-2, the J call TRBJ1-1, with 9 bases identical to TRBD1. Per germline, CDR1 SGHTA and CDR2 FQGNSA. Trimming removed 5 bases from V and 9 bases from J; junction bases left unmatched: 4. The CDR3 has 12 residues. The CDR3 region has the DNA TGTGCCAGCAGCGAAGGACAGGGGAAAGCTTTCTTT. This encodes CASSEGQGKAFF.

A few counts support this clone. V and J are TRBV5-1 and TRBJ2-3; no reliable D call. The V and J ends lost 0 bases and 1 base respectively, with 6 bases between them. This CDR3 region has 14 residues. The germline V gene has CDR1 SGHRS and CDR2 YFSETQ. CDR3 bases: TGCGCCAGCAGCTTGGCACTGGGCACAGATACGCAGTATTTT. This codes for CASSLALGTDTQYF.

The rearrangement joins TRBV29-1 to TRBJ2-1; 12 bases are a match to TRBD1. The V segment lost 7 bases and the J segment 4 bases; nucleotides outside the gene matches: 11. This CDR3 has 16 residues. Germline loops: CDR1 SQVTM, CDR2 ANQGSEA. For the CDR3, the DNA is TGCAGCGGGGACAGGGGGCAAGGGACGCGTTACAATGAGCAGTTCTTC. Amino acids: CSGDRGQGTRYNEQFF.

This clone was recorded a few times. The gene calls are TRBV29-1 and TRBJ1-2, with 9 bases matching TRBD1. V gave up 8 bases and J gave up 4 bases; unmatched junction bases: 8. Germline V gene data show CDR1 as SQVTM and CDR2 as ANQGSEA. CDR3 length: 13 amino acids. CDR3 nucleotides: TGCAGCACTACAACAGGGGGCAGCTATGGCTACACCTTC. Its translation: CSTTTGGSYGYTF.

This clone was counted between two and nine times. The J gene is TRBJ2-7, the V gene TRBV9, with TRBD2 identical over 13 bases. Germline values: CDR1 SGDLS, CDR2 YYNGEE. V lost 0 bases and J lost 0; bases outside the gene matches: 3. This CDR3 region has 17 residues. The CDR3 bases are TGTGCCAGCAGCGTAGGACTAGCGGGAGGTAGCTCCTACGAGCAGTACTTC. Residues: CASSVGLAGGSSYEQYF. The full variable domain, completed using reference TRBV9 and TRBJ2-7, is DSGVTQTPKHLITATGQRVTLRCSPRSGDLSVYWYQQSLDQGLQFLIQYYNGEERAKGNILERFSAQQFPDLHSELNLSSLELGDSALYFCASSVGLAGGSSYEQYFGPGTRLTVT.

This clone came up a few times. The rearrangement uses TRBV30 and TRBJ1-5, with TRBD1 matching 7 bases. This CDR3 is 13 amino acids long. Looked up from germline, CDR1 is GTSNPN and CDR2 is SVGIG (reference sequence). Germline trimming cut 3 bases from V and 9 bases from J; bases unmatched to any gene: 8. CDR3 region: CAWREGAFGPQHF. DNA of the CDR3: TGTGCCTGGAGGGAGGGGGCCTTCGGGCCCCAGCATTTT.

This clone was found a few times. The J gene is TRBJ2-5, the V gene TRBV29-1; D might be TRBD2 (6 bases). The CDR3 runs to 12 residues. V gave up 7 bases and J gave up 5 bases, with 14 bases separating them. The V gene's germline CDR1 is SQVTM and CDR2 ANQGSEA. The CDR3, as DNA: TGCAGCGCCTTGGGGGGTTCCGAGACCCAGTACTTC. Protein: CSALGGSETQYF.

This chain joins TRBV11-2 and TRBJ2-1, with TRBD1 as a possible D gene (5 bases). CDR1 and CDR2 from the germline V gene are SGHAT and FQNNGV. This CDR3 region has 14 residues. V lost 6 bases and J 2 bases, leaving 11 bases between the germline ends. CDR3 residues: CASSTTVPYNEQFF. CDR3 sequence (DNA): TGTGCCAGCAGTACGACAGTCCCCTACAATGAGCAGTTCTTC.